Listed here are 21 T cell receptor beta chains from one sample, sequenced in a study of shared clonotypes between healthy human individuals. Terminally differentiated effector memory CD45RA+ cells were excluded from the naive CD8 cells, which were CD45RO-negative and positively selected for CCR7. The data were produced by immunoSEQ multiplex PCR, yet TCRdb's version contains in-frame clones alone and is incomplete. The data hold roughly 770,000 clones, with approximately 96% observed a single time. What was sequenced was naive CD8+ T cells sorted from blood. All receptors come from a young man in good health.

The chain is built from TRBV30 and TRBJ1-1, with TRBD1 matching over 8 bases. The CDR3 is 14 residues long. Germline assignment: CDR1 GTSNPN and CDR2 SVGIG (reference sequence). V gave up 2 bases and J gave up 1 base; unmatched junction bases: 3. The CDR3 nucleotides read TGTGCCTGGAGTAAGGGGACAGGGAACACTGAAGCTTTCTTT. It specifies CAWSKGTGNTEAFF.

This chain connects TRBV27 to TRBJ2-1; the D call may be TRBD1 or TRBD2 (7 bases each). Germline CDR1 reads MNHEY; CDR2 reads SMNVEV (reference sequence). This CDR3 spans 19 amino acids. Between the trimmed V and J ends, which lost 5 bases and 0 bases, there was a span of 23 bases. Written as DNA, the CDR3 is TGTGCCAGCAGTCCCCAGGGGGGGGTTTTAACTAGCTCCTACAATGAGCAGTTCTTC. Translated: CASSPQGGVLTSSYNEQFF.

The rearrangement links TRBV6-4 to TRBJ2-5, with 9 nucleotides matching TRBD2. The germline CDR1 and CDR2 sequences are MRHNA and SNTAGT. The CDR3 is 16 amino acids. Losses at the gene ends were 2 bases for V and 5 bases for J; bases not matched to a gene: 9. Here the CDR3 DNA reads TGTGCCAGCAGTGACCGGCGGGAGGGAGTCAGGGAGACCCAGTACTTC. It is translated as CASSDRREGVRETQYF.

The rearrangement links TRBV7-9 to TRBJ1-1; D gene ambiguous. Trimming stripped 4 bases from V and 2 bases from J, with 8 bases between. Germline V CDR1 and CDR2: SEHNR, FQNEAQ (reference sequence). The CDR3 runs 13 residues. This CDR3 reads CASSSALNTEAFF. CDR3 in DNA: TGTGCCAGCAGCTCAGCATTAAACACTGAAGCTTTCTTT.

CDR3 coding DNA: TGTGCCAGCAGCCCCGAGGTAGGGGGCCATCAGCCCCAGCATTTT. Protein: CASSPEVGGHQPQHF. This chain links TRBV9 with TRBJ1-5; the match to TRBD1 covers 7 bases. In germline, CDR1 is SGDLS, CDR2 YYNGEE. The length of the CDR3 is 15 residues. V trimming: 4 bases; J trimming: 5 bases; junction bases outside the gene matches: 9.

This rearrangement joins TRBV10-1 to TRBJ1-5; D is unresolved. The CDR3 loop spans 9 amino acids. Trimming pared 10 bases from V and 8 bases from J, leaving 6 bases between. Germline V CDR1 and CDR2: WNHNN, SYGVQD (reference sequence). The DNA for the CDR3 is TGCGCCATCAGGAAGCCCCAGCATTTT. Its protein product is CAIRKPQHF.

The rearrangement uses TRBV7-9 and TRBJ2-4; a weak D match, TRBD2 (5 bases). Germline V gives CDR1 SEHNR, CDR2 FQNEAQ (reference sequence). Trimming stripped 4 bases from V and 7 bases from J, with 20 bases between. This CDR3 spans 16 amino acids. CDR3 in amino acids: CASSSNDDYGSNIQYF. The CDR3 nucleotides read TGTGCCAGCAGCTCCAATGATGACTACGGGTCTAACATTCAGTACTTC.

V gene TRBV5-1 combines with J gene TRBJ1-1, with D hard to call. Trimming cost V 5 bases and J 3 bases, with 11 bases left between them. Germline V gives CDR1 SGHRS, CDR2 YFSETQ. The CDR3 sequence is 13 residues long. The CDR3 spells CASSYGVDTEAFF. The DNA for the CDR3 is TGCGCCAGCAGTTATGGGGTGGACACTGAAGCTTTCTTT.

V is TRBV7-8 and J is TRBJ2-1; 7 bases line up with TRBD1. V was pared by 6 bases and J by 4 bases, with 9 bases of the junction left unmatched. Germline-derived CDR1 and CDR2 are SGHVS and FQNEAQ. The CDR3 totals 15 residues. CDR3 sequence (DNA): TGTGCCAGCAGTCGTGTGGCAGGGGGATACAATGAGCAGTTCTTC. It translates to CASSRVAGGYNEQFF. The full variable domain, completed using reference TRBV7-8 and TRBJ2-1, is GAGVSQSPRYKVAKRGQDVALRCDPISGHVSLFWYQQALGQGPEFLTYFQNEAQLDKSGLPSDRFFAERPEGSVSTLKIQRTQQEDSAVYLCASSRVAGGYNEQFFGPGTRLTVL.

V and J are TRBV7-9 and TRBJ2-5; no reliable D call. The germline V and J ends were trimmed by 1 base and 4 bases, with 7 bases remaining between them. The length of the CDR3 is 13 residues. Looked up from germline, CDR1 is SEHNR and CDR2 is FQNEAQ (reference sequence). CDR3: CASSLVLSETQYF. The CDR3, as DNA: TGTGCCAGCAGCTTAGTATTGTCAGAGACCCAGTACTTC.

The V call is TRBV7-6, the J call TRBJ2-7, with 11 bases identical to TRBD2. The V segment lost 5 bases and the J segment 5 bases; nucleotides outside the gene matches: 11. The CDR3 runs 16 residues. The germline V gene has CDR1 SGHVS and CDR2 FNYEAQ. The CDR3 is CASSPELAGATHEQYF. DNA of the CDR3: TGTGCCAGCAGCCCAGAACTAGCGGGAGCTACTCACGAGCAGTACTTC.

Notes on this clone: Within the sample, other DNA sequences also encode this same CDR3. The chain uses TRBV28 and TRBJ2-7; possibly TRBD1 or TRBD2 for D (6 bases each). V lost 2 bases and J lost 3, with 8 bases in between. Germline loops: CDR1 MDHEN, CDR2 SYDVKM. The CDR3 length is 13 residues. As DNA, the CDR3 is TGTGCCAGCAGTTTAGGAGGGGGCTACGAGCAGTACTTC. Translated, it gives CASSLGGGYEQYF. The whole variable domain, remainder taken from reference TRBV28 and TRBJ2-7, is DVKVTQSSRYLVKRTGEKVFLECVQDMDHENMFWYRQDPGLGLRLIYFSYDVKMKEKGDIPEGYSVSREKKERFSLILESASTNQTSMYLCASSLGGGYEQYFGPGTRLTVT.

V gene TRBV27 combines with J gene TRBJ2-1; D may be TRBD2 (6 bases). Trimming took off 5 bases at V and 3 bases at J, with 14 bases between the two ends. Germline V gives CDR1 MNHEY, CDR2 SMNVEV (reference sequence). This CDR3 is built from 15 residues. The CDR3 loop is CASSVEAGYYNEQFF. CDR3 nucleotide sequence: TGTGCCAGCAGTGTTGAAGCGGGTTACTACAATGAGCAGTTCTTC.

The V and J genes are TRBV5-8 and TRBJ2-7; 8 nucleotides match TRBD2. Germline assignment: CDR1 SGHTS and CDR2 YDEGEE. Trimming at V came to 4 bases and at J to 3 bases, leaving 12 bases not matched to a gene. There are 16 residues in the CDR3. As DNA, the CDR3 is TGTGCCAGCAGCGACCGCATTAGCGGGGTGGACTACGAGCAGTACTTC. Its protein product is CASSDRISGVDYEQYF.

The chain has TRBV7-8 and TRBJ2-7; TRBD2 agrees at 9 bases. The V segment lost 4 bases and the J segment 2 bases; nucleotides outside the gene matches: 9. CDR1 is SGHVS, CDR2 FQNEAQ, per germline. This CDR3 is built from 16 residues. The CDR3 DNA sequence: TGTGCCAGCAGCTGGGAGGGGCTAGCGGGAACCTACGAGCAGTACTTC. Protein: CASSWEGLAGTYEQYF.

The J gene is TRBJ2-1, the V gene TRBV6-1; 7 nucleotides match TRBD2. Germline V gives CDR1 MNHNS, CDR2 SASEGT. With 8 bases clipped from V and 4 bases from J, the junction kept 5 bases outside the gene matches. The CDR3 contains 13 residues. CDR3 sequence: CASAVGGYNEQFF. In DNA, the CDR3 is TGTGCCAGCGCGGTGGGAGGGTACAATGAGCAGTTCTTC.

The V gene is TRBV4-1, the J gene TRBJ1-5, with D unresolved. CDR3 size: 16 residues. Germline V gene lookup returns CDR1 MGHRA and CDR2 YSYEKL. The V gene lost 2 bases and the J gene lost 3 bases, with 14 bases spanning the gap. As DNA, the CDR3 is TGCGCCAGCAGCCAATCCAGCGGGAGTTTCAATCAGCCCCAGCATTTT. Translated, it gives CASSQSSGSFNQPQHF.

Here the CDR3 reads CASSLYPQGTGGLNEQYF. In nucleotides, the CDR3 is TGTGCCAGCAGCTTGTATCCTCAAGGGACAGGGGGCCTCAACGAGCAGTACTTC. V gene TRBV5-4 combines with J gene TRBJ2-7; 12 nucleotides align to TRBD1. Germline CDR1 is SGHNT and CDR2 is YYREEE (reference sequence). The V segment lost 1 base and the J segment 5 bases; nucleotides outside the gene matches: 13. The CDR3 spans 18 residues.

As regards this clone: A much larger clone differs from this one at a single base, so this may be a read error. The V and J genes are TRBV5-4 and TRBJ2-7, with TRBD1 matching over 10 bases. In germline, CDR1 is SGHNT, CDR2 YYREEE (reference sequence). V gave up 4 bases and J gave up 3 bases; unmatched junction bases: 4. The length of the CDR3 is 14 residues. For the CDR3, the DNA is TGTGCCAGCAGCCCCGGGACAGGGGTCTACGAGCAGTACTTC. Translation: CASSPGTGVYEQYF.

V gene TRBV5-1 combines with J gene TRBJ2-7; the D gene is possibly TRBD2 (5 bases). CDR3 size: 16 residues. Germline V gene data show CDR1 as SGHRS and CDR2 as YFSETQ. Deletions cut 0 bases from V and 0 bases from J, with 13 bases between. The CDR3: CASSLAPSSSSYEQYF. The CDR3 region has the DNA TGCGCCAGCAGCTTGGCCCCTAGCTCAAGCTCCTACGAGCAGTACTTC.

The CDR3: CASSRYRGGDEQYF. CDR3 bases: TGTGCCAGCAGTAGATACAGGGGAGGAGACGAGCAGTACTTC. The rearrangement joins TRBV27 to TRBJ2-7, with D possibly being TRBD1 (7 bases). This CDR3 has 14 amino acids. Germline V CDR1 and CDR2: MNHEY, SMNVEV (reference sequence). Trimming removed 5 bases from V and 5 bases from J, with 16 bases in between.